Each of the 18 T cell receptor beta chains below was sequenced from the same sample in a study of CD8 T cells in Susac syndrome. Random hexamers served to reverse transcribe roughly 0.45 to 1 ug RNA. MiXCR, applied by TCRdb to the immunoSEQ multiplex PCR reads, yields one record per CDR3 protein. The sample records about 140,000 distinct CDR3 sequences, approximately 95% being singletons. Source material: CD4+ T cells from PBMCs. The receptors originated from a human donor with Susac syndrome.

The V gene is TRBV10-3, the J gene TRBJ2-7; tentative D call: TRBD1 (6 bases). This CDR3 region has 15 residues. Germline V gene sequence: CDR1 ENHRY, CDR2 SYGVKD. Trimming stripped 6 bases from V and 4 bases from J, with 19 bases between. The CDR3 nucleotides are TGTGCCATCAGGGCCGGGGATGGGGGCAGGTACGAGCAGTACTTC. Translating it yields CAIRAGDGGRYEQYF.

The genes are TRBV5-1 and TRBJ1-1; the D is unclear. V was shortened by 0 bases and J by 8 bases, with 17 bases between the two germline ends. The CDR3 length is 15 residues. Germline V gene sequence: CDR1 SGHRS, CDR2 YFSETQ. CDR3 nucleotides: TGCGCCAGCAGCTTGGGGGCGGCATCTTCCTCAGAAGCTTTCTTT. Its translation: CASSLGAASSSEAFF.

V and J are TRBV12-3 or TRBV12-4 and TRBJ2-1, with no clear D. The V end was cut by 10 bases, the J end by 7 bases, with 14 bases between. The CDR3 is made up of 12 amino acids. The CDR3 sequence: CATRTAGNEQFF. The CDR3 bases are TGTGCCACCAGGACGGCCGGGAATGAGCAGTTCTTC.

Of note for this clonotype: One junction end does not reproduce the germline sequence, and a read error may be involved. The chain joins TRBV5-4 to TRBJ2-5, with D uncertain. In germline, CDR1 is SGHNT, CDR2 YYREEE (reference sequence). The CDR3 runs to 12 residues. The CDR3 nucleotides are TGTGCCAGCAGTCTCGACCACGAGACCCAGTACTTC. Its translation is CASSLDHETQYF.

This rearrangement joins TRBV20-1 to TRBJ1-3; D is unresolved. The CDR3 sequence is 12 residues long. Germline loops: CDR1 DFQATT, CDR2 SNEGSKA (reference sequence). V was trimmed by 6 bases and J by 4 bases, leaving 10 bases between them. The CDR3 DNA reads TGCAGTGCCTCCCAGGAGGGAAACACCATATATTTT. Protein: CSASQEGNTIYF.

This clonotype has only one observation. V gene TRBV10-3 combines with J gene TRBJ2-3; tentatively, D is TRBD2 (6 bases). Germline lookup yields CDR1 ENHRY and CDR2 SYGVKD. The length of the CDR3 is 14 residues. With 0 bases removed from V and 5 bases from J, the gap between germline ends came to 9 bases. DNA for the CDR3: TGTGCCATCAGTGAGTCGGAAGCGGGAGATACGCAGTATTTT. It translates to CAISESEAGDTQYF.

This chain connects TRBV12-3 or TRBV12-4 to TRBJ2-2; D not certain. Trimming removed 5 bases at V and 2 bases at J, with 6 bases between. The CDR3 contains 13 residues. The CDR3 nucleotides are TGTGCCAGCAGTCCGCGTAACACCGGGGAGCTGTTTTTT. This encodes CASSPRNTGELFF.

This clonotype was counted between two and nine times. The chain uses TRBV6-5 and TRBJ2-7; possibly TRBD1 for D (6 bases). This CDR3 has 11 amino acids. The germline gives CDR1 MNHEY, CDR2 SVGAGI. The V end was cut by 8 bases, the J end by 2 bases, with 7 bases between. CDR3 amino acids: CASRQAYEQYF. CDR3 coding DNA: TGTGCCAGCCGACAGGCCTACGAGCAGTACTTC.

V gene TRBV20-1 combines with J gene TRBJ2-7; D gene uncertain. The ends were cut back, 3 bases at V and 3 bases at J, with 9 bases in the middle. The germline CDR1 and CDR2 sequences are DFQATT and SNEGSKA (reference sequence). The CDR3 is made up of 12 amino acids. Written as DNA, the CDR3 is TGCAGTGCTAGGGGGATATTCTACGAGCAGTACTTC. Translating gives CSARGIFYEQYF.

V and J are TRBV14 and TRBJ2-1; TRBD1 is a possible D gene (6 bases). Germline assignment: CDR1 SGHDN and CDR2 FVKESK. CDR3 size: 13 residues. V was shortened by 5 bases and J by 12 bases, with 17 bases between the two germline ends. In DNA, the CDR3 is TGTGCCAGCAGCAAGGACACCGGGACAATGCAGTTCTTC. Its translation is CASSKDTGTMQFF. Drawing the rest from reference TRBV14 and TRBJ2-1, the complete variable domain is EAGVTQFPSHSVIEKGQTVTLRCDPISGHDNLYWYRRVMGKEIKFLLHFVKESKQDESGMPNNRFLAERTGGTYSTLKVQPAELEDSGVYFCASSKDTGTMQFFGPGTRLTVL.

The chain combines TRBV7-2 with TRBJ2-3; D is possibly TRBD1 (5 bases). The CDR3 contains 16 residues. Trimming left V 1 base short and J 0 bases short, with 11 bases between. Germline assignment: CDR1 SGHTA and CDR2 FQGNSA. CDR3 in amino acids: CASSLGGAISTDTQYF. For the CDR3, the DNA is TGTGCCAGCAGCTTAGGTGGGGCTATTAGCACAGATACGCAGTATTTT.

The rearrangement joins TRBV14 to TRBJ2-7; 12 bases align to TRBD2. Germline values: CDR1 SGHDN, CDR2 FVKESK. The CDR3 is 20 residues long. V lost 0 bases to trimming and J lost 2 bases; unmatched junction nucleotides: 14. This CDR3 is CASSQDLPFSSGGGPYEQYF. Written as DNA, the CDR3 is TGTGCCAGCAGCCAAGACCTCCCCTTCTCTAGCGGGGGGGGACCCTACGAGCAGTACTTC.

V and J are TRBV20-1 and TRBJ2-1, with 9 positions matching TRBD1. Germline CDR1 is DFQATT and CDR2 is SNEGSKA (reference sequence). J lost 9 bases, V lost 5 bases, and 5 bases had no gene match. This CDR3 has 12 residues. The chain's CDR3 is CSAPGTGSEQFF. CDR3 sequence (DNA): TGCAGTGCTCCCGGGACAGGGAGTGAGCAGTTCTTC.

The genes are TRBV24-1 and TRBJ2-3; unclear D gene. The V end was cut by 4 bases, the J end by 6 bases, with 4 bases between. Germline V lookup: CDR1 KGHDR, CDR2 SFDVKD. The CDR3 has 11 residues. The CDR3 loop is CATSEWDTQYF. CDR3 nucleotide sequence: TGTGCCACCAGTGAATGGGATACGCAGTATTTT.

This clonotype was picked up one time. The rearrangement links TRBV20-1 to TRBJ2-7, with D tentatively TRBD1 or TRBD2 (6 bases each). Germline V gives CDR1 DFQATT, CDR2 SNEGSKA (reference sequence). V was shortened by 4 bases and J by 0 bases, with 16 bases between the two germline ends. CDR3 length equals 15 residues. This chain's CDR3 is CSAKSSGASSYEQYF. The CDR3 DNA reads as TGCAGTGCTAAGAGTTCGGGGGCCAGCTCCTACGAGCAGTACTTC.

V is TRBV7-9 and J is TRBJ2-1; 7 nucleotides align to TRBD1. The CDR3 has 15 residues. CDR1 and CDR2 from the germline V gene are SEHNR and FQNEAQ (reference sequence). V shed 5 bases and J 7 bases; nucleotides not matched to a gene: 11. In nucleotides, the CDR3 is TGTGCCAGCAGCACCGGGACAGCTTGGGTGAATGAGCAGTTCTTC. Translating it yields CASSTGTAWVNEQFF.

The rearrangement links TRBV6-1 to TRBJ2-7, with D possibly being TRBD2 (5 bases). The germline V and J ends were trimmed by 0 bases and 9 bases, with 12 bases remaining between them. This CDR3 has 13 amino acids. Per germline, CDR1 MNHNS and CDR2 SASEGT. CDR3 protein: CASSEARVSAQYF. CDR3 sequence (DNA): TGTGCCAGCAGTGAAGCGCGGGTCAGCGCGCAGTACTTC.

A single count supports this clonotype. The V call is TRBV5-1, the J call TRBJ2-4; no definite D call. Germline V gene data show CDR1 as SGHRS and CDR2 as YFSETQ. V shed 4 bases and J shed 2 bases, with 16 bases lying between them. This CDR3 has 16 residues. The DNA of the CDR3 is TGCGCCAGCAGCGTCGCCCCCGTTGGGACCAAAAACATTCAGTACTTC. Protein sequence: CASSVAPVGTKNIQYF.